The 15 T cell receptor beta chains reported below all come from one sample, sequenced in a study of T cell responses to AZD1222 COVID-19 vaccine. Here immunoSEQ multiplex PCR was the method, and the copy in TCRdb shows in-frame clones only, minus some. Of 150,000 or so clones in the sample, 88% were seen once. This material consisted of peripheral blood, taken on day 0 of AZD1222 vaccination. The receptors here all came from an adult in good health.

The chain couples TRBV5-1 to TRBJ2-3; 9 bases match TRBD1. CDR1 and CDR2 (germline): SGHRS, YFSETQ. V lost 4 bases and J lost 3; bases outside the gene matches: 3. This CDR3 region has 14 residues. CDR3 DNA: TGCGCCAGCAGCACCGGACAGGGGACAGATACGCAGTATTTT. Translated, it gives CASSTGQGTDTQYF.

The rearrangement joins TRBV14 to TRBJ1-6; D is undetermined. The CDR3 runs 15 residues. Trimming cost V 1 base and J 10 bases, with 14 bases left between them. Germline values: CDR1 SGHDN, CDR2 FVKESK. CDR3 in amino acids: CASSQVTTVGSPLHF. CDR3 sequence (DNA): TGTGCCAGCAGCCAAGTTACGACCGTAGGGTCACCCCTCCACTTT.

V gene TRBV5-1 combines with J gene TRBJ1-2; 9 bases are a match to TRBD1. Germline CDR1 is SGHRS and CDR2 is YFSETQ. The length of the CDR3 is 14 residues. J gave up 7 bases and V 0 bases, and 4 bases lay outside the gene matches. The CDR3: CASSLVQGAGGYTF. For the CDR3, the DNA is TGCGCCAGCAGCTTGGTACAGGGGGCTGGTGGCTACACCTTC.

CDR3 nucleotide sequence: TGTGCCAGCAGCCCTGGTGGTGCAGGGACCGGGGAGCTGTTTTTT. As protein: CASSPGGAGTGELFF. The chain is built from TRBV7-6 and TRBJ2-2; D is possibly TRBD1 (5 bases). The CDR3 runs to 15 residues. Looked up from germline, CDR1 is SGHVS and CDR2 is FNYEAQ. Trimming stripped 5 bases from V and 5 bases from J, with 15 bases between.

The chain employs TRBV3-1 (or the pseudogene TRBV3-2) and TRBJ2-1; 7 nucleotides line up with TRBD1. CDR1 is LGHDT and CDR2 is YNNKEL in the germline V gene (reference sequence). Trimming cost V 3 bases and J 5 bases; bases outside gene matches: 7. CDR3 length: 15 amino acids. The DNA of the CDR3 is TGTGCCAGCAGCCAGGCCGGGACAGTACACAATGAGCAGTTCTTC. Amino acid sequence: CASSQAGTVHNEQFF.

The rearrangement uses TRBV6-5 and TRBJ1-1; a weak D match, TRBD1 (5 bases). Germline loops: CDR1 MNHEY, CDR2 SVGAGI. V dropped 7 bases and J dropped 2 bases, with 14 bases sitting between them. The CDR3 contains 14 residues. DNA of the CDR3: TGTGCCAGCACTGCCGACAGACCTAACACTGAAGCTTTCTTT. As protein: CASTADRPNTEAFF.

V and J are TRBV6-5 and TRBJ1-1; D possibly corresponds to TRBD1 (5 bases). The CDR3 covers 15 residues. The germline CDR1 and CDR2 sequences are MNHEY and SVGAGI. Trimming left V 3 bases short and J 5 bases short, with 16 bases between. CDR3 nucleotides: TGTGCCAGCAGTTATGGGGGTCGGGGAAGAACTGAAGCTTTCTTT. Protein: CASSYGGRGRTEAFF.

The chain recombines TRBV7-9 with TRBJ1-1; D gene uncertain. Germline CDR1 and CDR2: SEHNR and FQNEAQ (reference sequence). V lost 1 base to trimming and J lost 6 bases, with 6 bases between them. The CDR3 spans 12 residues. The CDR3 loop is CASSLGLAEAFF. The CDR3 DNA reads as TGTGCCAGCAGCTTAGGTCTGGCTGAAGCTTTCTTT.

CDR3 bases: TGCAGTGCCAGTCAGGGCGTGAACGGAGCTTTCTTT. It specifies CSASQGVNGAFF. The rearrangement uses TRBV20-1 and TRBJ1-1; the D gene is possibly TRBD1 (5 bases). The CDR3 consists of 12 residues. V lost 6 bases and J lost 10, with 18 bases in between. Germline V gene lookup returns CDR1 DFQATT and CDR2 SNEGSKA (reference sequence).

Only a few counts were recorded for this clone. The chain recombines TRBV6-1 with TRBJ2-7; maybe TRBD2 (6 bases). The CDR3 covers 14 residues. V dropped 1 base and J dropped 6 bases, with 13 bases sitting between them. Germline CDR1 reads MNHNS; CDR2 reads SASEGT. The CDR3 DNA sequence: TGTGCCAGCAGTGAAGGGACGGGGAGGTCCGAGCAGTACTTC. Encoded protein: CASSEGTGRSEQYF.

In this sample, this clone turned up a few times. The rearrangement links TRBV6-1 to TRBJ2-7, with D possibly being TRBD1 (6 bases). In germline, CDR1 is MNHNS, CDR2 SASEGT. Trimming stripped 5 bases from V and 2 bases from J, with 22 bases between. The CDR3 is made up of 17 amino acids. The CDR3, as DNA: TGTGCCAGCAGTAAAGGGGGTTTTGGGCAGGGAACCTACGAGCAGTACTTC. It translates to CASSKGGFGQGTYEQYF.

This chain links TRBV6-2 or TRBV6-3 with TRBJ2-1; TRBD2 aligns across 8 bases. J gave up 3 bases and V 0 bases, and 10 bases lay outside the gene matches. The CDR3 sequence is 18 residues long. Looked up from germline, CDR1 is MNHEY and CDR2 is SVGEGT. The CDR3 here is CASSYSMSGGPYYNEQFF. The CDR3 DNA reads TGTGCCAGCAGTTACTCGATGTCGGGGGGGCCTTACTACAATGAGCAGTTCTTC.

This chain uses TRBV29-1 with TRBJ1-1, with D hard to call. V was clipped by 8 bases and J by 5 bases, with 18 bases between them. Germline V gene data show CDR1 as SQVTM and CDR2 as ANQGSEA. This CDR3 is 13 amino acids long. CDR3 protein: CSTPGPSGTEAFF. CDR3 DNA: TGCAGCACGCCGGGCCCCTCGGGGACTGAAGCTTTCTTT.

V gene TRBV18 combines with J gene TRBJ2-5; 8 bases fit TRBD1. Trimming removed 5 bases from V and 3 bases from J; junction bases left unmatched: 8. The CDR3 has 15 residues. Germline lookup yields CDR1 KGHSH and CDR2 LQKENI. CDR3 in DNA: TGTGCCAGCTCATTGGACAGGGCATTGAAAGAGACCCAGTACTTC. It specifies CASSLDRALKETQYF. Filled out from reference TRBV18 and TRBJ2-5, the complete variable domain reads NAGVMQNPRHLVRRRGQEARLRCSPMKGHSHVYWYRQLPEEGLKFMVYLQKENIIDESGMPKERFSAEFPKEGPSILRIQQVVRGDSAAYFCASSLDRALKETQYFGPGTRLLVL.

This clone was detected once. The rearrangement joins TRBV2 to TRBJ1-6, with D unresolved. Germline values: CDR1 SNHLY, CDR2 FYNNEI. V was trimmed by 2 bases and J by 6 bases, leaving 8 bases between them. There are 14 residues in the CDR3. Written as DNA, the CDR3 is TGTGCCAGCAGTGAAAGGCGGCGTAATTCACCCCTCCACTTT. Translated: CASSERRRNSPLHF.